A single sample gave rise to the 2 T cell receptor beta chains below, sequenced in a study of Ad26.COV2.S vaccination and SARS-CoV-2 variants. This sample's treatment: approximately 18 received Ad26.COV2.S at low or high dose, single or two shots; a few received placebo; per-sample allocation not given. Collection of samples fell on day 63 after the first vaccine or placebo injection. TCRdb's copy holds only in-frame clones and misses some; the assay was immunoSEQ multiplex PCR. The sample consists of fewer than 400,000 clones, around nine tenths of them appearing once. Sequencing was performed on peripheral blood, taken in a trial of Ad26.COV2.S vaccine versus placebo. All receptors come from a person aged 18-60 years who received the Ad26.COV2.S COVID-19 vaccine or a placebo.

CDR3 in DNA: TGTGCCAGCAGCGTAGGGGTAGGGGGGGCCGATGAGCCCCAGCATTTT. It encodes CASSVGVGGADEPQHF. The rearrangement links TRBV9 to TRBJ1-5, with D possibly TRBD1 on 6 matching bases. Trimming took off 0 bases at V and 8 bases at J, with 18 bases between the two ends. CDR1 and CDR2 from the germline V gene are SGDLS and YYNGEE. The CDR3 is made up of 16 amino acids.

The chain links TRBV18 to TRBJ1-2, with TRBD1 as a possible D gene (6 bases). V lost 1 base and J 4 bases, leaving 13 bases between the germline ends. There are 15 residues in the CDR3. Germline assignment: CDR1 KGHSH and CDR2 LQKENI. The DNA for the CDR3 is TGTGCCAGCTCACCACTCCCGGGACATAGCTATGGCTACACCTTC. This codes for CASSPLPGHSYGYTF.